A selection of T cell receptor beta chains follows, all from one sample in a study of cytomegalovirus exposure and HLA in healthy donors. Profiled with immunoSEQ multiplex PCR; TCRdb holds only in-frame clones, not every one. The sample holds 55,000 to 85,000 clones, 75% to 85% seen once. The sample consisted of PBMCs. These receptors were taken from a man aged 18 to 29 in good health and CMV-seropositive. Each CDR3 is given with its conserved first and last residue. The D gene is left open where the match is weak. A row's size may be missing; if present it is once, few, many or a size class.

j_call: TRBJ1-5; v_call: TRBV6-6; clone_size: few; d_call: NA; cdr3_nt: TGTGCCAGCAAACTGCCCCAGGGGCAAGCCCAGCATTTT; cdr3_aa: CASKLPQGQAQHF
j_call: TRBJ2-7; v_call: TRBV2; clone_size: NA; d_call: NA; cdr3_nt: TGTGCCAGCAACGAGATCTACGAGCAGTACTTC; cdr3_aa: CASNEIYEQYF
j_call: TRBJ1-2; v_call: TRBV30; clone_size: NA; d_call: TRBD1; cdr3_nt: TGTGCCTGCCTAGGGACAGGGGGCAACTATGGCTACACCTTC; cdr3_aa: CACLGTGGNYGYTF
j_call: TRBJ1-1; v_call: TRBV6-5; clone_size: NA; d_call: TRBD1; cdr3_nt: TGTGCCAGCAGTCTGTGGACAGGGAGGAACACTGAAGCTTTCTTT; cdr3_aa: CASSLWTGRNTEAFF
j_call: TRBJ2-7; v_call: TRBV11-2; clone_size: NA; d_call: TRBD1; cdr3_nt: TGTGCCAGCAGCCTCTCGGGACAGAACTACGAGCAGTACTTC; cdr3_aa: CASSLSGQNYEQYF
j_call: TRBJ2-1; v_call: TRBV25-1; clone_size: NA; d_call: TRBD2; cdr3_nt: TGTGCCAGCAGTCCTTCCCGGGAGGGGCGGGACTCCTACAATGAGCAGTTCTTC; cdr3_aa: CASSPSREGRDSYNEQFF
j_call: TRBJ1-5; v_call: TRBV6-6; clone_size: few; d_call: NA; cdr3_nt: TGTGCCAGCGGAGGCCCCAATCAGCCCCAGCATTTT; cdr3_aa: CASGGPNQPQHF
j_call: TRBJ1-2; v_call: TRBV30; clone_size: NA; d_call: NA; cdr3_nt: TGTGCCTGGAGTGACAATAACTATGGCTACACCTTC; cdr3_aa: CAWSDNNYGYTF
j_call: TRBJ1-4; v_call: TRBV11-1; clone_size: NA; d_call: NA; cdr3_nt: TGTGCCAGCAGCTTAGTGACGGGAAATGAAAAACTGTTTTTT; cdr3_aa: CASSLVTGNEKLFF
j_call: TRBJ2-7; v_call: TRBV29-1; clone_size: NA; d_call: TRBD2; cdr3_nt: TGCAGCGTTTCCCCTAGCGGGGATGGTAACGAGCAGTACTTC; cdr3_aa: CSVSPSGDGNEQYF
j_call: TRBJ1-6; v_call: TRBV28; clone_size: NA; d_call: NA; cdr3_nt: TGTGCCAGCAGAATGGGGGGGGCTCATTCACCCCTCCACTTT; cdr3_aa: CASRMGGAHSPLHF
j_call: TRBJ2-5; v_call: TRBV27; clone_size: NA; d_call: NA; cdr3_nt: TGTGCCAGCAGTTTTGCGGGGAGGGAGACCCAGTACTTC; cdr3_aa: CASSFAGRETQYF
j_call: TRBJ1-6; v_call: TRBV30; clone_size: NA; d_call: NA; cdr3_nt: TGTGCCTGGAGTGTACAGGAGTCGGACCCCCTCCACTTT; cdr3_aa: CAWSVQESDPLHF
j_call: TRBJ1-2; v_call: TRBV10-3; clone_size: NA; d_call: TRBD1; cdr3_nt: TGTGCCATCAGTGAGGGCACAGGGGGACACTATGGCTACACCTTC; cdr3_aa: CAISEGTGGHYGYTF
j_call: TRBJ1-2; v_call: TRBV30; clone_size: NA; d_call: TRBD1; cdr3_nt: TGTGCCTGGAGTAATACAGGGGGCGTCGCTGGCTACACCTTC; cdr3_aa: CAWSNTGGVAGYTF
j_call: TRBJ1-6; v_call: TRBV30; clone_size: NA; d_call: TRBD1; cdr3_nt: TGTGCCTGGAAGGGACAGGGTGGTTCACCCCTCCACTTT; cdr3_aa: CAWKGQGGSPLHF
j_call: TRBJ2-1; v_call: TRBV6-4; clone_size: few; d_call: TRBD2; cdr3_nt: TGTGCCAGCAGTGACGGGGGGGAACTCGATGAGCAGTTCTTC; cdr3_aa: CASSDGGELDEQFF
j_call: TRBJ1-4; v_call: TRBV4-2; clone_size: NA; d_call: NA; cdr3_nt: TGTGCCAGCAGCCAAGATCCGGGGATCCATGAAAAACTGTTTTTT; cdr3_aa: CASSQDPGIHEKLFF
j_call: TRBJ2-5; v_call: TRBV11-2; clone_size: NA; d_call: NA; cdr3_nt: TGTGCCAGCAGCCCCGGTAGAGAGACCCAGTACTTC; cdr3_aa: CASSPGRETQYF
j_call: TRBJ1-5; v_call: TRBV21-1; clone_size: NA; d_call: NA; cdr3_nt: TGTGCCAGCAGCAGTGACAGGGATGGGGGACAGCCCCAGCATTTT; cdr3_aa: CASSSDRDGGQPQHF
j_call: TRBJ1-4; v_call: TRBV7-9; clone_size: NA; d_call: NA; cdr3_nt: TGTGCCAGCAGCTCATCCGGGAACGAAAAACTGTTTTTT; cdr3_aa: CASSSSGNEKLFF
j_call: TRBJ1-2; v_call: TRBV21-1; clone_size: NA; d_call: NA; cdr3_nt: TGTGCCAGCAGCAAAGAGCCGGGTGCTAACTATGGCTACACCTTC; cdr3_aa: CASSKEPGANYGYTF
j_call: TRBJ2-5; v_call: TRBV19; clone_size: few; d_call: NA; cdr3_nt: TGTGCCAGTAGTCTAAGACTTACGTCAGAGACCCAGTACTTC; cdr3_aa: CASSLRLTSETQYF
j_call: TRBJ1-6; v_call: TRBV5-6; clone_size: NA; d_call: TRBD1; cdr3_nt: TGTGCCAGCAGGGGACAGAGTTATTCACCCCTCCACTTT; cdr3_aa: CASRGQSYSPLHF
j_call: TRBJ1-5; v_call: TRBV2; clone_size: NA; d_call: TRBD1; cdr3_nt: TGTGCCAGCTCGTACAGGGGGAACAATCAGCCCCAGCATTTT; cdr3_aa: CASSYRGNNQPQHF
j_call: TRBJ2-7; v_call: TRBV19; clone_size: NA; d_call: NA; cdr3_nt: TGTGCCAGTAGTCACGCAGGATTCTACGAGCAGTACTTC; cdr3_aa: CASSHAGFYEQYF
j_call: TRBJ2-7; v_call: TRBV5-1; clone_size: NA; d_call: TRBD2; cdr3_nt: TGCGCCTCCCGGGAGGCTAGCGGTACCTACGAGCAGTACTTC; cdr3_aa: CASREASGTYEQYF
j_call: TRBJ1-5; v_call: TRBV21-1; clone_size: NA; d_call: NA; cdr3_nt: TGTGCCAGCAGCACATCTACTTCCGGGAGAGCCGATAGCAATCAGCCCCAGCATTTT; cdr3_aa: CASSTSTSGRADSNQPQHF
j_call: TRBJ2-5; v_call: TRBV6-5; clone_size: NA; d_call: NA; cdr3_nt: TGTGCCAGCAGTTACTACAGGGAAGAGACCCAGTACTTC; cdr3_aa: CASSYYREETQYF
j_call: TRBJ1-1; v_call: TRBV5-1; clone_size: NA; d_call: TRBD1; cdr3_nt: TGCGCCAGCAGCGCGGGACAGGCGAACACTGAAGCTTTCTTT; cdr3_aa: CASSAGQANTEAFF
j_call: TRBJ2-7; v_call: TRBV6-5; clone_size: NA; d_call: TRBD1; cdr3_nt: TGTGCCAGCAGTGGCCGGGACAGGGCAACCGAGCAGTACTTC; cdr3_aa: CASSGRDRATEQYF
j_call: TRBJ2-7; v_call: TRBV4-1; clone_size: NA; d_call: TRBD2; cdr3_nt: TGCGCCAGCAGCCAGGGGTGGGGACTAGCAAGCGAGCAGTACTTC; cdr3_aa: CASSQGWGLASEQYF
j_call: TRBJ1-5; v_call: TRBV21-1; clone_size: NA; d_call: NA; cdr3_nt: TGTGCCAGCAGCAACGGAGGGGCTCAGCCCCAGCATTTT; cdr3_aa: CASSNGGAQPQHF
j_call: TRBJ2-4; v_call: TRBV4-1; clone_size: NA; d_call: NA; cdr3_nt: TGCGCCAGCAGCCACCCCCGCCCGGGAGCCAAAAACATTCAGTACTTC; cdr3_aa: CASSHPRPGAKNIQYF
j_call: TRBJ1-2; v_call: TRBV29-1; clone_size: few; d_call: NA; cdr3_nt: TGCAGCGTTGCGGTCGGTGCTCGAGACTATGGCTACACCTTC; cdr3_aa: CSVAVGARDYGYTF
j_call: TRBJ2-7; v_call: TRBV30; clone_size: NA; d_call: TRBD2; cdr3_nt: TGTGCCTGGGGTCCTAGCGGCTCCTACGAGCAGTACTTC; cdr3_aa: CAWGPSGSYEQYF
j_call: TRBJ2-7; v_call: TRBV6-5; clone_size: NA; d_call: TRBD1; cdr3_nt: TGTGCCAGCAGTTCACAGGGGTGGGAAGAGCAGTACTTC; cdr3_aa: CASSSQGWEEQYF
j_call: TRBJ1-1; v_call: TRBV7-9; clone_size: NA; d_call: NA; cdr3_nt: TGTGCCAGCACTGGCTCAGGCTCCCCTGAAGCTTTCTTT; cdr3_aa: CASTGSGSPEAFF
j_call: TRBJ2-3; v_call: TRBV30; clone_size: NA; d_call: NA; cdr3_nt: TGTGCCTGGAGTGAAGCTAGCACAGATACGCAGTATTTT; cdr3_aa: CAWSEASTDTQYF
j_call: TRBJ1-2; v_call: TRBV6-4; clone_size: NA; d_call: NA; cdr3_nt: TGTGCCAGCGCCCAAGGGCCAGGGGCTATTGGCTACACCTTC; cdr3_aa: CASAQGPGAIGYTF
j_call: TRBJ1-6; v_call: TRBV7-8; clone_size: once; d_call: TRBD1; cdr3_nt: TGTGCCAGCAGCCCACGTGCTACCGGGACAGGGGATGGTTCACCCCTCCACTTT; cdr3_aa: CASSPRATGTGDGSPLHF
j_call: TRBJ1-1; v_call: TRBV23-1; clone_size: once; d_call: NA; cdr3_nt: TGCGCCAGCAGTCAGGAGGCAGGGGTTATCACTGAAGCTTTCTTT; cdr3_aa: CASSQEAGVITEAFF
j_call: TRBJ2-5; v_call: TRBV10-2; clone_size: NA; d_call: TRBD2; cdr3_nt: TGCGCCAGCAGGGTGGCGGGAGGAGAGACCCAGTACTTC; cdr3_aa: CASRVAGGETQYF
j_call: TRBJ1-1; v_call: TRBV30; clone_size: NA; d_call: NA; cdr3_nt: TGTGCCTGGAGTGGAGTCCCCCTGTTCAAACCCCCCACTGAAGCTTTCTTT; cdr3_aa: CAWSGVPLFKPPTEAFF
j_call: TRBJ2-3; v_call: TRBV14; clone_size: NA; d_call: TRBD2; cdr3_nt: TGTGCCAGCAGCACCGCGGGACTAGCGGGGTACACAGATACGCAGTATTTT; cdr3_aa: CASSTAGLAGYTDTQYF
j_call: TRBJ2-7; v_call: TRBV25-1; clone_size: NA; d_call: TRBD1; cdr3_nt: TGTGCCAGCAGTGAATATGGGGACAGGGGTCGCGAGCAGTACTTC; cdr3_aa: CASSEYGDRGREQYF
j_call: TRBJ2-1; v_call: TRBV2; clone_size: few; d_call: TRBD2; cdr3_nt: TGTGCCAGCGGGACTAGCGGGCTTCTAGATGAGCAGTTCTTC; cdr3_aa: CASGTSGLLDEQFF
j_call: TRBJ1-5; v_call: TRBV14; clone_size: NA; d_call: NA; cdr3_nt: TGTGCCAGCATCTTAAGGACAGACCGAAATCAGCCCCAGCATTTT; cdr3_aa: CASILRTDRNQPQHF
j_call: TRBJ1-4; v_call: TRBV28; clone_size: once; d_call: NA; cdr3_nt: TGTGCCAGCCTCCCCAGGGGTCAGGAAAAACTGTTTTTT; cdr3_aa: CASLPRGQEKLFF
j_call: TRBJ2-3; v_call: TRBV30; clone_size: NA; d_call: TRBD1; cdr3_nt: TGTGCCTGGAAACGGACAGGGAGGATAACAGATACGCAGTATTTT; cdr3_aa: CAWKRTGRITDTQYF
j_call: TRBJ2-7; v_call: TRBV27; clone_size: few; d_call: NA; cdr3_nt: TGTGCCAGCAGGTGGGACTTCAGGAGCTCCTACGAGCAGTACTTC; cdr3_aa: CASRWDFRSSYEQYF
j_call: TRBJ2-7; v_call: TRBV10-2; clone_size: NA; d_call: NA; cdr3_nt: TGCGCCAGCACCCCGGGACTTTCCTACGAGCAGTACTTC; cdr3_aa: CASTPGLSYEQYF
j_call: TRBJ2-5; v_call: TRBV4-1; clone_size: NA; d_call: TRBD1; cdr3_nt: TGCGCCAGCAGCCAAGGGGACAGGGAGATTGGGACCCAGTACTTC; cdr3_aa: CASSQGDREIGTQYF